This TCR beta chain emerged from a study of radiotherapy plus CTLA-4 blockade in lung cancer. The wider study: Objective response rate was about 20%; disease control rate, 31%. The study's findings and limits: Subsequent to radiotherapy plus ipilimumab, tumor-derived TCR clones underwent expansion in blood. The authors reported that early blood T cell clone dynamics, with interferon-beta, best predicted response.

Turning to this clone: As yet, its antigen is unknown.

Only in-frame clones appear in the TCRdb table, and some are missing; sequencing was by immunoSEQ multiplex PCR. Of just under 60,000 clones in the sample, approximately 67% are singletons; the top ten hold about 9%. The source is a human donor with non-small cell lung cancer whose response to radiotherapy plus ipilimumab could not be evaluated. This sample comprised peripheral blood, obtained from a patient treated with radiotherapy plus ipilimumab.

The CDR3 loop is CASSLTGGGGADTQYF. The DNA for the CDR3 is TGTGCCAGCAGCTTAACTGGCGGGGGGGGCGCAGATACGCAGTATTTT. The chain couples TRBV7-2 to TRBJ2-3, with 9 bases matching TRBD2. Germline assignment: CDR1 SGHTA and CDR2 FQGNSA. There are 16 residues in the CDR3. V lost 2 bases, J lost 4 bases, and 7 bases stayed unmatched.